The 8 T cell receptor beta chains reported below all come from one sample, sequenced in a study of blood T cell repertoires in COVID-19. Only in-frame clones appear in the TCRdb table, and some are missing; sequencing was by immunoSEQ multiplex PCR. The sample carries 280,000 or so clones, roughly 86% recorded once. The sequencing input was peripheral blood. The receptor source for this set is a young man with active or convalescent COVID-19.

This clone was detected once. CDR3 DNA sequence: TGTGCCAGCAACGTGGCAGGGCTGGTTCACGAGCAGTACTTC. This translates into CASNVAGLVHEQYF. The chain has TRBV6-5 and TRBJ2-7; possibly TRBD1 for D (5 bases). The CDR3 sequence is 14 residues long. CDR1 and CDR2 from the germline V gene are MNHEY and SVGAGI. V was trimmed by 7 bases and J by 5 bases, leaving 18 bases between them.

The rearrangement uses TRBV9 and TRBJ2-7; no reliable D call. CDR1 is SGDLS, CDR2 YYNGEE, per germline. The CDR3 runs 13 residues. V was shortened by 4 bases and J by 5 bases, with 13 bases between the two germline ends. The DNA for the CDR3 is TGTGCCAGCAGCCCACAGAGATCCCACGAGCAGTACTTC. This codes for CASSPQRSHEQYF.

The gene calls are TRBV4-1 and TRBJ1-1; TRBD1 matches 7 bases. This CDR3 has 11 amino acids. V dropped 3 bases and J dropped 12; count of bases not matched to a gene: 4. Germline V gene data show CDR1 as MGHRA and CDR2 as YSYEKL. Here the CDR3 DNA reads TGCGCCAGCAGCCACTACAGGGGAACTTTCTTT. Its protein product is CASSHYRGTFF.

The chain carries TRBV12-3 or TRBV12-4 and TRBJ1-6; the D is unclear. The CDR3 has 13 amino acids. Trimming removed 3 bases from V and 14 bases from J, with 14 bases in between. CDR3: CASSFDPPSALHF. CDR3 nucleotide sequence: TGTGCCAGCAGTTTTGACCCACCCAGCGCCCTCCACTTT.

This clone was counted between two and nine times. The chain joins TRBV5-1 to TRBJ1-1; unclear D gene. V was shortened by 3 bases and J by 5 bases, with 14 bases between the two germline ends. The CDR3 has 14 residues. CDR1 and CDR2 from the germline V gene are SGHRS and YFSETQ. CDR3 sequence: CASSSSRGQTEAFF. As DNA, the CDR3 is TGCGCCAGCAGCTCAAGTCGGGGTCAAACTGAAGCTTTCTTT. Full variable domain (remainder filled in from reference TRBV5-1 and TRBJ1-1): KAGVTQTPRYLIKTRGQQVTLSCSPISGHRSVSWYQQTPGQGLQFLFEYFSETQRNKGNFPGRFSGRQFSNSRSEMNVSTLELGDSALYLCASSSSRGQTEAFFGQGTRLTVV.

The chain recombines TRBV29-1 with TRBJ1-1; D not certain. The V gene lost 2 bases and the J gene lost 4 bases, with 14 bases spanning the gap. The CDR3 totals 14 residues. Germline V gives CDR1 SQVTM, CDR2 ANQGSEA. The CDR3 sequence is CSVESRLRGTEAFF. CDR3 nucleotide sequence: TGCAGCGTTGAATCTAGACTCCGCGGCACTGAAGCTTTCTTT.

CDR3 protein: CASSLRVGGETQYF. The CDR3 coding sequence is TGCGCCAGCAGCCTACGGGTGGGGGGAGAGACCCAGTACTTC. The chain joins TRBV5-1 to TRBJ2-5; possible D gene TRBD2, 6 bases. Trimming removed 4 bases from V and 4 bases from J, with 14 bases in between. The CDR3 runs 14 residues. CDR1 is SGHRS, CDR2 YFSETQ, per germline.

The chain links TRBV2 to TRBJ1-5; the D gene is possibly TRBD1 (5 bases). Trimming removed 1 base from V and 0 bases from J, with 13 bases in between. The CDR3 has 17 amino acids. Germline values: CDR1 SNHLY, CDR2 FYNNEI. The CDR3 protein is CASSEGQGGYSNQPQHF. DNA for the CDR3: TGTGCCAGCAGTGAAGGGCAGGGAGGGTATAGCAATCAGCCCCAGCATTTT.